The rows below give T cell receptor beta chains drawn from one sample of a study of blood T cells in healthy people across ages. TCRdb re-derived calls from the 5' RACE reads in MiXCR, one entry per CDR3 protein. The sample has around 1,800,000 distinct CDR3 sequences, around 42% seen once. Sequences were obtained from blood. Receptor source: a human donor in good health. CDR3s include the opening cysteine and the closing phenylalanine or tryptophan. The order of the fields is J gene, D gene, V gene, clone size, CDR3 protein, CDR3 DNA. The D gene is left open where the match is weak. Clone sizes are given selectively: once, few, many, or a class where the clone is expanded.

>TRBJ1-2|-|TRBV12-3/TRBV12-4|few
CASSFVGRANGNYGYTF
TGTGCCAGCAGTTTTGTCGGCCGGGCAAATGGTAACTATGGCTACACCTTC
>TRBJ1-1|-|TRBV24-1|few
CATSDLRGGAFF
TGTGCCACCAGTGATTTGAGGGGTGGGGCTTTCTTT
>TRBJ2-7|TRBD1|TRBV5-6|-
CASSLARTGGSYEQYF
TGTGCCAGCAGCTTGGCTCGGACAGGGGGCTCCTACGAGCAGTACTTC
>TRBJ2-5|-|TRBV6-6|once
CASSYVLRGETQYF
TGTGCCAGCAGTTACGTTCTGAGGGGAGAGACCCAGTACTTC
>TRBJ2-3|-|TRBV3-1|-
CASSQNVADTQYF
TGTGCCAGCAGCCAAAACGTGGCAGATACGCAGTATTTT
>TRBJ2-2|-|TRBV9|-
CASSVAHGTGELFF
TGTGCCAGCAGCGTAGCTCACGGTACCGGGGAGCTGTTTTTT
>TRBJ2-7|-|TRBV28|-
CASSPRQRPYEQYF
TGTGCCAGCAGTCCCAGACAGAGACCCTACGAGCAGTACTTC
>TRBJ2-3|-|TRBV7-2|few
CASSPTGLEGGVITDTQYF
TGTGCCAGCAGCCCGACCGGACTCGAGGGCGGAGTAATCACAGATACGCAGTATTTT
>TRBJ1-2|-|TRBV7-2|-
CASSYDGVGYTF
TGTGCCAGCAGCTACGATGGGGTGGGCTACACCTTC
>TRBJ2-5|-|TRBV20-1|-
CSADDRNQETQYF
TGCAGTGCAGATGACAGGAACCAAGAGACCCAGTACTTC
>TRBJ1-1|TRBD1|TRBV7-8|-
CASSENRGLWTEAFF
TGTGCCAGCAGCGAAAACAGGGGGTTATGGACTGAAGCTTTCTTT
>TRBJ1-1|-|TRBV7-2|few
CASSSTRALGDTEAFF
TGTGCCAGCAGCTCAACAAGGGCGTTGGGGGACACTGAAGCTTTCTTT
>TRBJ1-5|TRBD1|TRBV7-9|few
CASSSDQGAKQPQHF
TGTGCCAGCAGCAGCGATCAGGGGGCGAAACAGCCCCAGCATTTT
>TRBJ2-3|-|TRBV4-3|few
CASSQHLSGDTQYF
TGCGCCAGCAGCCAACACTTATCGGGGGATACGCAGTATTTT
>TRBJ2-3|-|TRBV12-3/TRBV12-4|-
CASLTSFGGTDTEYF
TGTGCCAGCCTAACCAGCTTTGGGGGCACAGATACGGAGTATTTT
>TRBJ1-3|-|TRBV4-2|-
CASSQDGGVGGTIYF
TGTGCCAGCAGCCAAGATGGCGGTGTCGGCGGCACCATATATTTT
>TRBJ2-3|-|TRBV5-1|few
CASSFDGYTDTQYF
TGCGCCAGCAGCTTCGACGGATACACAGATACGCAGTATTTT
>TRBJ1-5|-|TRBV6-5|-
CASSSGYEDQPQHF
TGTGCCAGCAGTTCAGGGTATGAGGATCAGCCCCAGCATTTT
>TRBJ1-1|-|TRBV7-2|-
CASSLLGPPGAFF
TGTGCCAGCAGCTTATTAGGGCCACCAGGAGCTTTCTTT
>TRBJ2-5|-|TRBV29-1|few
CSVRLLLQETQYF
TGCAGCGTCCGACTTCTGCTTCAAGAGACCCAGTACTTC
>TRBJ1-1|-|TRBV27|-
CASSPGTESTEAFF
TGTGCCAGCAGTCCCGGGACGGAGTCAACTGAAGCTTTCTTT
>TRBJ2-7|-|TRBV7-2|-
CASSLESRGLYEQYF
TGTGCCAGCAGCTTAGAGTCGCGGGGGCTTTACGAGCAGTACTTC
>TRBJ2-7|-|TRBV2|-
CASVDRSDHYEQYF
TGTGCCAGCGTAGACAGGAGCGATCACTACGAGCAGTACTTC
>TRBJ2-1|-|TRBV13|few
CASSATGNSYNEQFF
TGTGCCAGCAGCGCGACAGGTAATTCCTACAATGAGCAGTTCTTC
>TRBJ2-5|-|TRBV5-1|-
CASRWASQETQYF
TGCGCCAGCAGGTGGGCGTCACAAGAGACCCAGTACTTC
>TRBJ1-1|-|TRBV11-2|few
CASSLSHPEAFF
TGTGCCAGCAGCTTAAGTCATCCCGAAGCTTTCTTT
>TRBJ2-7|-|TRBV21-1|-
CASSKDTDSPSYEQYF
TGTGCCAGCAGCAAAGACACCGACTCCCCCTCCTACGAGCAGTACTTC
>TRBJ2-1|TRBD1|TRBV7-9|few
CASSLRQGDNEQFF
TGTGCCAGCAGCTTACGACAGGGCGACAATGAGCAGTTCTTC
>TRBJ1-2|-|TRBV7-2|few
CASSEQTLANYGYTF
TGTGCCAGCAGCGAACAGACTTTAGCTAACTATGGCTACACCTTC
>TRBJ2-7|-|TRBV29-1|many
CSVGHLYEQYF
TGCAGCGTTGGCCATCTCTACGAGCAGTACTTC
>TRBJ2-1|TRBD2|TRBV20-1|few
CSARDATSGQTGEQFF
TGCAGTGCTAGAGATGCCACTAGCGGGCAGACGGGTGAGCAGTTCTTC
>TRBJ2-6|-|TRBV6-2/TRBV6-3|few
CASSYGVYSGANVLTF
TGTGCCAGCAGTTACGGGGTTTATAGTGGGGCCAACGTCCTGACTTTC
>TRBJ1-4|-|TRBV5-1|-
CASSGGVANYNEKLFF
TGCGCCAGCAGCGGCGGGGTGGCTAACTATAATGAAAAACTGTTTTTT
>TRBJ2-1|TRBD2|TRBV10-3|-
CAISESIGLAGEFFHEQFF
TGTGCCATCAGTGAGTCGATAGGACTAGCGGGGGAGTTTTTTCATGAGCAGTTCTTC
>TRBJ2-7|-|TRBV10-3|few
CAISEFWVRNEQYF
TGTGCCATCAGTGAGTTTTGGGTCAGGAACGAGCAGTACTTC
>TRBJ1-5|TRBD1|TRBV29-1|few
CSVLTGASNQPQHF
TGCAGCGTTTTGACAGGGGCGTCCAATCAGCCCCAGCATTTT
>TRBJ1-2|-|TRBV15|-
CATSRDLGRNSGYTF
TGTGCCACCAGCAGAGATCTAGGCAGGAATAGTGGCTACACCTTC
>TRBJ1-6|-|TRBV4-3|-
CASSQEGESLGPTTNSPLHF
TGCGCCAGCAGCCAAGAAGGTGAGAGCCTAGGACCGACAACAAATTCACCCCTCCACTTT
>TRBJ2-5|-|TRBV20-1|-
CSARLQGQSQETQYF
TGCAGTGCTAGACTGCAGGGCCAATCCCAAGAGACCCAGTACTTC
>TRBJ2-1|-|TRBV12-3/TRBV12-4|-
CASSLPPGEGVDEQFF
TGTGCCAGCAGTCTACCCCCGGGAGAGGGAGTGGATGAGCAGTTCTTC
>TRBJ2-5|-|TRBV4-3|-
CASSQDRDPIQETQYF
TGCGCCAGCAGCCAAGATAGGGACCCCATTCAAGAGACCCAGTACTTC
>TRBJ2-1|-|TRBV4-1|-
CASSFNNERFF
TGCGCCAGCAGCTTCAACAATGAGCGGTTCTTC
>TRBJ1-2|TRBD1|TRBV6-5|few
CASSYTKAGGSNYGYTF
TGTGCCAGCAGTTACACAAAAGCAGGGGGTAGCAACTATGGCTACACCTTC
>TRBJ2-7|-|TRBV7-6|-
CASSPISERSYEQYF
TGTGCCAGCAGCCCCATTAGCGAACGGTCCTACGAGCAGTACTTC
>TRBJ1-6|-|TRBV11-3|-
CASSLDGGRRDSPLHF
TGTGCCAGCAGCTTAGATGGGGGGCGCCGAGATTCACCCCTCCACTTT
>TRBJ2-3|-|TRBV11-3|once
CASSSLPRARQYF
TGTGCCAGCAGCTCACTTCCTAGGGCTAGGCAGTATTTT
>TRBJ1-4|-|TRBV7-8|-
CASSFDGAENGRVFF
TGTGCCAGCAGCTTCGACGGCGCTGAGAATGGGAGGGTGTTTTTT
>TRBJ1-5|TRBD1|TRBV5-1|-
CASSLATGDLSNQPQHF
TGCGCCAGCAGCTTGGCGACAGGGGATTTGAGCAATCAGCCCCAGCATTTT
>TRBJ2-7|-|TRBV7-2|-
CASSATTGYPYEQYF
TGTGCCAGCAGCGCTACGACAGGTTACCCCTACGAGCAGTACTTC
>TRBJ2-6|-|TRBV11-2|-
CASSLTRVSGANVLTF
TGTGCCAGCAGCTTGACCCGGGTCTCTGGGGCCAACGTCCTGACTTTC
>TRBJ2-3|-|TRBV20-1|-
CSAARETDTQYF
TGCAGTGCGGCCCGGGAGACAGATACGCAGTATTTT
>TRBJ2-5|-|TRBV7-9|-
CASSLYRVWTVETQYF
TGTGCCAGCAGCTTATATCGAGTGTGGACTGTGGAGACCCAGTACTTC